The T cell receptor (beta chain) described here comes from a study of blood T cell repertoires in COVID-19. Study context: T cells, B-cell-depleted T cells, or PBMCs supplied cDNA or gDNA.

The authors' processing: Nucleated cell counts were estimated from reference gene primer amplification. Produced via immunoSEQ multiplex PCR; TCRdb's table is partial and in-frame only. V, J and clone size derive from that table, while D and trimming were established from the DNA sequence. The sample lists 70,000 or so clones, over 80% occurring once. The sequence derives from a woman older than 75 with active COVID-19. What was sequenced was peripheral blood.

CDR3 region: CSVPRNTEAFF. CDR3 nucleotide sequence: TGCAGCGTTCCCAGGAACACTGAAGCTTTCTTT. The gene calls are TRBV29-1 and TRBJ1-1; D gene ambiguous. This CDR3 spans 11 amino acids. Looked up from germline, CDR1 is SQVTM and CDR2 is ANQGSEA. Trimming took off 5 bases at V and 1 base at J, with 5 bases between the two ends.